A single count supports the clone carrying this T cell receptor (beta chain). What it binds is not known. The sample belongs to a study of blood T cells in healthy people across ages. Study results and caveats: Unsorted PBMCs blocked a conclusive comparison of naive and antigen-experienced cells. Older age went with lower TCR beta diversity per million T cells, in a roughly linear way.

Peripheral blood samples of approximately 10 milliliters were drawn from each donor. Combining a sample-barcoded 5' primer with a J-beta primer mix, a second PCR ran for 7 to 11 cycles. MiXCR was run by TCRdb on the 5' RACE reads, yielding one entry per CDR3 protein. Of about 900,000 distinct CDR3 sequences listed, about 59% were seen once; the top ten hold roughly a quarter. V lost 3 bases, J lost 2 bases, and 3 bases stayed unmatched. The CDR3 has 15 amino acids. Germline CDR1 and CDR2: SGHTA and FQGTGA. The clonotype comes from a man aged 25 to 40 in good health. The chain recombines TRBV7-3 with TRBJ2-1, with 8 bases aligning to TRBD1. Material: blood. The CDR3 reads CASSFQGAAYNEQFF. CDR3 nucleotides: TGTGCCAGCAGCTTCCAGGGGGCGGCCTACAATGAGCAGTTCTTC.